The 21 T cell receptor beta chains in this list originate from one sample, sequenced in a study of beta chain features in type 1 diabetes. The antigens for these receptors are not known. Points from the study as a whole: Moderate but significant shortening of TCRB CDR3s was recorded in all four CD4+ subsets from Type 1 diabetes patients.

Of the isolated RNA, all was reverse transcribed, and so the sequenced material was expressed TCRB transcripts. Only in-frame clones appear in the TCRdb table, and some are missing; sequencing was by immunoSEQ multiplex PCR. The data contain about 340,000 clones, 13% of them singletons. The source material was naive CD4+ T cells from blood. The receptors derive from a young woman with type 1 diabetes.

The gene calls are TRBV7-2 and TRBJ1-2, with TRBD1 matching 8 bases. Looked up from germline, CDR1 is SGHTA and CDR2 is FQGNSA. The CDR3 contains 15 residues. V was pared by 3 bases and J by 2 bases, with 5 bases of the junction left unmatched. The CDR3 protein is CASSLIRDRNYGYTF. CDR3 DNA sequence: TGTGCCAGCAGCTTGATCCGGGACAGGAACTATGGCTACACCTTC.

This clone occurred a few times. The chain has TRBV11-2 and TRBJ2-1, with 9 bases aligning to TRBD2. Germline V gene data show CDR1 as SGHAT and CDR2 as FQNNGV. With 7 bases clipped from V and 1 base from J, the junction kept 5 bases outside the gene matches. This CDR3 region has 15 residues. The CDR3 sequence is CASNRLAASYNEQFF. The CDR3 nucleotides are TGTGCCAGCAACCGACTAGCGGCGTCCTACAATGAGCAGTTCTTC.

This clone turned up a few times. CDR3 residues: CASSYYLAGGQETQYF. In DNA form, the CDR3 reads TGTGCCAGCAGTTACTATTTAGCGGGAGGTCAAGAGACCCAGTACTTC. This sequence joins TRBV6-6 and TRBJ2-5; 10 bases agree with TRBD2. The CDR3 runs to 16 residues. Losses at the gene ends were 1 base for V and 2 bases for J; bases not matched to a gene: 4. Germline values: CDR1 MNHNY, CDR2 SVGAGI (reference sequence).

The rearrangement links TRBV30 to TRBJ2-1, with 7 bases that match TRBD1. The CDR3 is 13 amino acids. Losses at the gene ends were 4 bases for V and 6 bases for J; bases not matched to a gene: 6. Germline CDR1 and CDR2: GTSNPN and SVGIG (reference sequence). Written as DNA, the CDR3 is TGTGCCTGGACTCAGGGGGTGGGCAATGAGCAGTTCTTC. It specifies CAWTQGVGNEQFF.

The gene calls are TRBV5-1 and TRBJ2-1; 7 nucleotides line up with TRBD2. Germline V gene sequence: CDR1 SGHRS, CDR2 YFSETQ. V trimming: 0 bases; J trimming: 3 bases; junction bases outside the gene matches: 3. The CDR3 is made up of 15 amino acids. This chain's CDR3 is CASSLGSGVYNEQFF. CDR3 nucleotide sequence: TGCGCCAGCAGCTTGGGCAGCGGGGTCTACAATGAGCAGTTCTTC.

Turning to this clone: The same CDR3 also results from other DNA sequences found in this sample. The rearrangement links TRBV28 to TRBJ2-7, with 10 bases matching TRBD2. The CDR3 has 13 amino acids. CDR1 and CDR2 (germline): MDHEN, SYDVKM. V was clipped by 5 bases and J by 2 bases; unmatched bases: 0. The DNA for the CDR3 is TGTGCCAGCAGTCTAGCGGGAGCCTACGAGCAGTACTTC. As protein: CASSLAGAYEQYF.

This chain links TRBV7-8 with TRBJ2-7, with D unclear. The V end lost 1 base, the J end lost 2 bases, and 9 bases lay between the germline ends. The CDR3 spans 14 residues. Germline loops: CDR1 SGHVS, CDR2 FQNEAQ. The DNA of the CDR3 is TGTGCCAGCAGCTTAGTGTACAATGCCTACGAGCAGTACTTC. Translating gives CASSLVYNAYEQYF.

This CDR3 reads CASSGGTGAEQYV. As DNA, the CDR3 is TGTGCCAGCAGTGGGGGGACAGGGGCCGAGCAGTACGTC. V gene TRBV6-1 combines with J gene TRBJ2-7; 10 bases align to TRBD1. The germline CDR1 and CDR2 sequences are MNHNS and SASEGT. The ends lost 4 bases at V and 6 bases at J; junction bases unmatched: 3. The CDR3 sequence is 13 residues long.

This clone showed up just a few times. The chain has TRBV13 and TRBJ2-7; perhaps TRBD2 as D (6 bases). V was shortened by 3 bases and J by 5 bases, with 17 bases between the two germline ends. The V gene's germline CDR1 is PRHDT and CDR2 FYEKMQ (reference sequence). CDR3 length: 15 residues. The DNA for the CDR3 is TGTGCCAGCAGCTTGGCTGCGTCAGGAGGGGACGAGCAGTACTTC. Its protein is CASSLAASGGDEQYF.

This chain joins TRBV7-9 and TRBJ2-1; D not certain. Trimming stripped 5 bases from V and 9 bases from J, with 20 bases between. Germline CDR1 and CDR2: SEHNR and FQNEAQ (reference sequence). The CDR3 sequence is 15 residues long. As DNA, the CDR3 is TGTGCCAGCAGCCACAGAACAGAAACAATACGTGAGCAGTTCTTC. It translates to CASSHRTETIREQFF.

In its sample, this clone was seen a few times. J is TRBJ2-2 and V is TRBV19, with D perhaps TRBD1 (6 bases). The CDR3 totals 15 residues. Germline CDR1 reads LNHDA; CDR2 reads SQIVND (reference sequence). Trimming stripped 7 bases from V and 5 bases from J, with 17 bases between. CDR3 amino acids: CASKPTDRLTGELFF. For the CDR3, the DNA is TGTGCCAGTAAACCAACGGACAGATTGACCGGGGAGCTGTTTTTT.

The rearrangement uses TRBV7-2 and TRBJ2-1; 11 bases are a match to TRBD2. The V segment lost 6 bases and the J segment 4 bases; nucleotides outside the gene matches: 11. This CDR3 contains 17 residues. Germline CDR1 is SGHTA and CDR2 is FQGNSA. CDR3 sequence: CASSNRSLAGGYNEQFF. CDR3 DNA: TGTGCCAGCAGTAACAGAAGCCTAGCGGGAGGATACAATGAGCAGTTCTTC.

This clone was observed a handful of times. The chain joins TRBV18 to TRBJ1-2, with 10 bases matching TRBD1. The V gene end was trimmed by 3 bases and the J gene end by 4 bases; junction bases not matched to a gene: 5. Germline CDR1 reads KGHSH; CDR2 reads LQKENI. The CDR3 loop spans 15 amino acids. Here the CDR3 DNA reads TGTGCCAGCTCACCCTCGGGACAGGGGAGCTATGGCTACACCTTC. Its translation: CASSPSGQGSYGYTF.

CDR3 amino acids: CASSFNSGQGYEQYV. The CDR3 bases are TGTGCCAGCAGCTTCAACTCGGGACAGGGGTACGAGCAGTACGTC. The V call is TRBV7-2, the J call TRBJ2-7, with 10 bases aligning to TRBD1. The V gene end was trimmed by 3 bases and the J gene end by 4 bases; junction bases not matched to a gene: 6. The CDR3 spans 15 residues. Germline V gene data show CDR1 as SGHTA and CDR2 as FQGNSA.

This chain connects TRBV27 to TRBJ2-3; 13 bases match TRBD2. Germline-derived CDR1 and CDR2 are MNHEY and SMNVEV (reference sequence). After removal of 5 bases from V and 5 bases from J, the junction contained 10 bases not matched to a gene. CDR3 size: 17 residues. In nucleotides, the CDR3 is TGTGCCAGCAGTCGTAGATCACTAGCGGGAGGGGGAGATACGCAGTATTTT. Residues: CASSRRSLAGGGDTQYF.

The chain carries TRBV13 and TRBJ2-2; a weak D match, TRBD1 (6 bases). CDR3 length equals 19 residues. The V end lost 3 bases, the J end lost 0 bases, and 20 bases lay between the germline ends. The germline V gene encodes CDR1 PRHDT and CDR2 FYEKMQ (reference sequence). CDR3: CASSFISARGHTNTGELFF. CDR3 nucleotide sequence: TGTGCCAGCAGCTTTATATCGGCTAGGGGACACACGAACACCGGGGAGCTGTTTTTT.

In this sample, this clone turned up a few times. The same CDR3 also results from other DNA sequences found in this sample. The rearrangement links TRBV18 to TRBJ1-1, with 7 nucleotides matching TRBD1. Trimming cost V 3 bases and J 0 bases; bases outside gene matches: 1. CDR3 size: 14 residues. Germline lookup yields CDR1 KGHSH and CDR2 LQKENI. CDR3 nucleotide sequence: TGTGCCAGCTCACCGGGACAGCTGAACACTGAAGCTTTCTTT. Its translation: CASSPGQLNTEAFF.

This clone was observed a handful of times. This rearrangement joins TRBV18 to TRBJ2-1; TRBD2 matches 9 bases. The junction had 9 bases not matched to a gene; V was cut back by 4 bases and J by 8 bases. This CDR3 is built from 15 residues. The germline gives CDR1 KGHSH, CDR2 LQKENI. The CDR3 nucleotides read TGTGCCAGCTCACGGACAGAGGGACTAGCCGATGAGCAGTTCTTC. Its protein product is CASSRTEGLADEQFF.

The chain joins TRBV5-1 to TRBJ1-4; D not certain. CDR3 length: 14 residues. The V and J ends lost 4 bases and 4 bases respectively, with 11 bases between them. Germline CDR1 reads SGHRS; CDR2 reads YFSETQ. Here the CDR3 DNA reads TGCGCCAGCAGCGAAGGCGGAATTAATGAAAAACTGTTTTTT. Its protein product is CASSEGGINEKLFF.

This clone has more than one count but fewer than ten. This rearrangement joins TRBV28 to TRBJ2-7; TRBD2 aligns across 13 bases. V was clipped by 6 bases and J by 3 bases; unmatched bases: 5. CDR1 MDHEN and CDR2 SYDVKM come from the germline V gene. There are 15 residues in the CDR3. CDR3 DNA sequence: TGTGCCAGCAGCTTACTAGCGGGAGGGGACTACGAGCAGTACTTC. This gives the protein CASSLLAGGDYEQYF.

V usage is TRBV19 and J usage is TRBJ2-2; no reliable D call. Germline V gene sequence: CDR1 LNHDA, CDR2 SQIVND (reference sequence). V lost 1 base, J lost 4 bases, and 4 bases lay in between. CDR3 length: 13 amino acids. The CDR3 protein is CASSIGPTGELFF. The CDR3 DNA sequence: TGTGCCAGTAGTATAGGGCCCACCGGGGAGCTGTTTTTT.